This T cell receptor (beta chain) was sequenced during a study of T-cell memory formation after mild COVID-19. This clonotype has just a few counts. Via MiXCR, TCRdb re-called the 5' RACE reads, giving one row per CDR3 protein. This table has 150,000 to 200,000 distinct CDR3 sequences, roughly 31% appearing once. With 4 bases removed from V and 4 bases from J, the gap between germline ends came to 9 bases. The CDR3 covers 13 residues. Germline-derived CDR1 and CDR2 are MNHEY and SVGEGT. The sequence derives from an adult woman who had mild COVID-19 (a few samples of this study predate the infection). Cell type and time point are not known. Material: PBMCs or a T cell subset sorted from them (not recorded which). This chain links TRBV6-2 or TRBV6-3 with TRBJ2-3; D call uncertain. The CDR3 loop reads CASSFGDADTQYF. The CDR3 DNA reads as TGTGCCAGCAGTTTCGGCGACGCAGATACGCAGTATTTT.